Below, 29 T cell receptor beta chains from the same sample are listed, as sequenced in a study of cytomegalovirus exposure and HLA in healthy donors. Only in-frame clones appear in the TCRdb table, and some are missing; sequencing was by immunoSEQ multiplex PCR. The table records about 180,000 clones, less than 85% of them present only once. Sequencing was performed on PBMCs. The source is a man between 18 and 29 years old in good health and CMV-seropositive.

The chain is built from TRBV2 and TRBJ1-1, with 7 positions matching TRBD1. Germline CDR1 reads SNHLY; CDR2 reads FYNNEI. J lost 1 base, V lost 7 bases, and 9 bases had no gene match. The CDR3 runs 15 residues. CDR3 in amino acids: CASKSYRGPNTEAFF. CDR3 DNA: TGTGCCAGCAAATCCTACAGGGGCCCGAACACTGAAGCTTTCTTT.

The gene calls are TRBV9 and TRBJ1-3, with 7 bases that match TRBD1. CDR3 length: 18 residues. Germline trimming cut 2 bases from V and 0 bases from J; bases unmatched to any gene: 11. Per the germline V gene, CDR1 is SGDLS and CDR2 is YYNGEE. The CDR3 DNA follows: TGTGCCAGCAGCGTTCCTTCGACAGGGATTCTCTCTGGAAACACCATATATTTT. Its protein product is CASSVPSTGILSGNTIYF.

This sequence joins TRBV27 and TRBJ2-1; 10 nucleotides agree with TRBD2. Germline CDR1 MNHEY, CDR2 SMNVEV (reference sequence). There are 15 residues in the CDR3. V was pared by 6 bases and J by 6 bases, with 8 bases of the junction left unmatched. This chain's CDR3 is CASSPSGRAPNEQFF. The CDR3 DNA reads as TGTGCCAGCAGCCCAAGCGGGAGGGCCCCCAATGAGCAGTTCTTC.

This clone has more than one count but fewer than ten. The chain carries TRBV13 and TRBJ1-3, with D tentatively TRBD1 (6 bases). The CDR3 runs 12 residues. V gave up 7 bases and J gave up 2 bases, with 6 bases separating them. Germline loops: CDR1 PRHDT, CDR2 FYEKMQ (reference sequence). CDR3 sequence (DNA): TGTGCCAGCAAGGGGGCTGGAAACACCATATATTTT. This translates into CASKGAGNTIYF.

V usage is TRBV18 and J usage is TRBJ1-3; D is undetermined. This CDR3 is built from 18 residues. V was shortened by 3 bases and J by 0 bases, with 18 bases between the two germline ends. Germline CDR1 KGHSH, CDR2 LQKENI. For the CDR3, the DNA is TGTGCCAGCTCACCCATTCCGCCCGGGGATCTCTCTGGAAACACCATATATTTT. Its translation: CASSPIPPGDLSGNTIYF.

This sequence joins TRBV28 and TRBJ1-6; no definite D call. V lost 6 bases to trimming and J lost 8 bases, with 14 bases between them. The germline V gene has CDR1 MDHEN and CDR2 SYDVKM. The CDR3 length is 14 residues. The CDR3 is CASSPSGSDSPLHF. For the CDR3, the DNA is TGTGCCAGCAGCCCTAGCGGGAGTGATTCACCCCTCCACTTT.

This sequence joins TRBV27 and TRBJ2-7; D not certain. Germline V gene data show CDR1 as MNHEY and CDR2 as SMNVEV (reference sequence). The germline V and J ends were trimmed by 6 bases and 2 bases, with 11 bases remaining between them. The CDR3 sequence is 13 residues long. The CDR3 region has the DNA TGTGCCAGCAGCCGAGGCAGTACCTACGAGCAGTACTTC. This codes for CASSRGSTYEQYF.

This sequence joins TRBV29-1 and TRBJ2-7; a weak D match, TRBD2 (5 bases). V shed 7 bases and J shed 3 bases, with 13 bases lying between them. CDR3 length: 12 amino acids. Per the germline V gene, CDR1 is SQVTM and CDR2 is ANQGSEA. The CDR3 DNA sequence: TGCAGCGCTAGAGGGAAAATCTACGAGCAGTACTTC. This sequence encodes CSARGKIYEQYF.

The rearrangement joins TRBV5-4 to TRBJ2-2; the match to TRBD2 covers 12 bases. The germline gives CDR1 SGHNT, CDR2 YYREEE (reference sequence). The J segment lost 4 bases and the V segment lost 4 bases, leaving 5 bases of the junction unmatched. The CDR3 totals 16 residues. CDR3 bases: TGTGCCAGCAGCGCGGGACTAGCGGGTGTCACCGGGGAGCTGTTTTTT. Its translation: CASSAGLAGVTGELFF.

This clone appeared a single time. This sequence joins TRBV5-6 and TRBJ2-3; possibly TRBD2 for D (5 bases). Germline V gene lookup returns CDR1 SGHDT and CDR2 YYEEEE. CDR3 length: 17 amino acids. V was clipped by 4 bases and J by 2 bases, with 20 bases between them. In DNA form, the CDR3 reads TGTGCCAGCAGCGGCATCACAAGGGAGTTCTCCACAGATACGCAGTATTTT. Its translation is CASSGITREFSTDTQYF.

This rearrangement joins TRBV5-1 to TRBJ2-1, with 7 bases matching TRBD2. Trimming at V came to 4 bases and at J to 10 bases, leaving 5 bases not matched to a gene. The CDR3 spans 12 residues. The germline V gene encodes CDR1 SGHRS and CDR2 YFSETQ. CDR3 residues: CASSLLTSEQFF. The CDR3 DNA is TGCGCCAGCAGCCTGTTGACTAGCGAGCAGTTCTTC.

This chain joins TRBV14 and TRBJ2-7; D unclear. The CDR3 runs to 13 residues. V lost 2 bases and J 3 bases, leaving 8 bases between the germline ends. In germline, CDR1 is SGHDN, CDR2 FVKESK. The CDR3 loop reads CASSQLDNYEQYF. CDR3 sequence (DNA): TGTGCCAGCAGCCAACTAGATAACTACGAGCAGTACTTC. Full variable domain (outside the CDR3, taken from reference TRBV14 and TRBJ2-7): EAGVTQFPSHSVIEKGQTVTLRCDPISGHDNLYWYRRVMGKEIKFLLHFVKESKQDESGMPNNRFLAERTGGTYSTLKVQPAELEDSGVYFCASSQLDNYEQYFGPGTRLTVT.

The chain carries TRBV6-5 and TRBJ1-2; 8 bases map to TRBD1. V dropped 5 bases and J dropped 4; count of bases not matched to a gene: 6. This CDR3 is 14 amino acids long. Looked up from germline, CDR1 is MNHEY and CDR2 is SVGAGI. The CDR3 here is CASSKNQGAYGYTF. The CDR3 nucleotides are TGTGCCAGCAGTAAGAATCAGGGGGCCTATGGCTACACCTTC.

The chain links TRBV6-6 to TRBJ1-1, with D possibly TRBD1 on 6 matching bases. Germline V lookup: CDR1 MNHNY, CDR2 SVGAGI (reference sequence). This CDR3 contains 13 residues. V gave up 7 bases and J gave up 10 bases, with 19 bases separating them. The CDR3 reads CASTFRSGERAFF. Written as DNA, the CDR3 is TGTGCCAGCACCTTCAGATCAGGGGAGAGAGCTTTCTTT.

This sequence joins TRBV4-2 and TRBJ2-3; possible D gene TRBD2, 6 bases. This CDR3 is 15 amino acids long. V lost 0 bases and J 4 bases, leaving 11 bases between the germline ends. The germline V gene encodes CDR1 LGHNA and CDR2 YNFKEQ. CDR3 protein: CASSQEAGVPDTQYF. The CDR3 nucleotides are TGTGCCAGCAGCCAAGAAGCGGGTGTTCCAGATACGCAGTATTTT.

The chain employs TRBV4-1 and TRBJ2-5; 8 bases fit TRBD2. The CDR3 contains 18 residues. CDR1 is MGHRA, CDR2 YSYEKL, per germline. The V segment lost 1 base and the J segment 6 bases; nucleotides outside the gene matches: 16. CDR3 coding DNA: TGCGCCAGCAGCCAAGCGAGCGGGGGAGAATCCCCCCGTAAGACCCAGTACTTC. The encoded protein is CASSQASGGESPRKTQYF.

The chain recombines TRBV9 with TRBJ1-4; TRBD1 matches at 8 bases. CDR1 is SGDLS, CDR2 YYNGEE, per germline. With 3 bases clipped from V and 5 bases from J, the junction kept 6 bases outside the gene matches. CDR3 length: 15 residues. The CDR3 here is CASSAPGGTNEKLFF. The CDR3 nucleotides are TGTGCCAGCAGCGCTCCAGGGGGCACCAATGAAAAACTGTTTTTT.

J is TRBJ1-2 and V is TRBV6-1; the D gene is possibly TRBD1 (5 bases). Germline lookup yields CDR1 MNHNS and CDR2 SASEGT. The germline V and J ends were trimmed by 1 base and 5 bases, with 11 bases remaining between them. This CDR3 contains 14 residues. CDR3: CASSEGVTVYGYTF. The CDR3 DNA follows: TGTGCCAGCAGTGAAGGGGTGACAGTATATGGCTACACCTTC.

This chain uses TRBV5-1 with TRBJ2-2; 9 bases line up with TRBD1. There are 17 residues in the CDR3. Per the germline V gene, CDR1 is SGHRS and CDR2 is YFSETQ. V shed 0 bases, J shed 1 base, and the junction held 4 bases outside the gene matches. CDR3 coding DNA: TGCGCCAGCAGCTTGGGGGACAGGGCCTTGAACACCGGGGAGCTGTTTTTT. It specifies CASSLGDRALNTGELFF.

The chain has TRBV5-4 and TRBJ2-4; weak D call: TRBD1 (6 bases). In germline, CDR1 is SGHNT, CDR2 YYREEE (reference sequence). Trimming took 1 base from V and 5 from J, leaving 10 bases between them. This CDR3 spans 14 amino acids. The CDR3 DNA reads TGTGCCAGCAGCTTGAGGGGGAGTGAAAACATTCAGTACTTC. Protein sequence: CASSLRGSENIQYF.

This chain links TRBV27 with TRBJ1-3; 7 bases map to TRBD1. The CDR3 runs to 17 residues. Looked up from germline, CDR1 is MNHEY and CDR2 is SMNVEV (reference sequence). Losses at the gene ends were 2 bases for V and 0 bases for J; bases not matched to a gene: 7. CDR3 residues: CASSLPRGPSSGNTIYF. The CDR3 bases are TGTGCCAGCAGTTTACCAAGGGGGCCCTCCTCTGGAAACACCATATATTTT.

The V and J genes are TRBV19 and TRBJ2-6, with TRBD2 as a possible D gene (5 bases). Trimming took 6 bases from V and 3 from J, leaving 6 bases between them. CDR1 and CDR2 from the germline V gene are LNHDA and SQIVND (reference sequence). The CDR3 has 13 amino acids. CDR3: CASRGSGANVLTF. CDR3 bases: TGTGCCAGTAGAGGGAGTGGGGCCAACGTCCTGACTTTC.

The chain uses TRBV7-9 and TRBJ2-7; TRBD1 matches at 7 bases. With V trimmed by 4 bases and J by 3 bases, 9 bases remained unmatched. The length of the CDR3 is 15 residues. Looked up from germline, CDR1 is SEHNR and CDR2 is FQNEAQ (reference sequence). CDR3 sequence: CASSWGQTENYEQYF. CDR3 coding DNA: TGTGCCAGCAGCTGGGGACAGACCGAAAACTACGAGCAGTACTTC. Combining the CDR3 with reference TRBV7-9 and TRBJ2-7 gives the whole variable domain DTGVSQNPRHKITKRGQNVTFRCDPISEHNRLYWYRQTLGQGPEFLTYFQNEAQLEKSRLLSDRFSAERPKGSFSTLEIQRTEQGDSAMYLCASSWGQTENYEQYFGPGTRLTVT.

J is TRBJ2-7 and V is TRBV30; TRBD1 agrees at 12 bases. Germline V gene lookup returns CDR1 GTSNPN and CDR2 SVGIG (reference sequence). The CDR3 has 15 residues. After removal of 3 bases from V and 5 bases from J, the junction contained 8 bases not matched to a gene. The CDR3 is CAWSPGTGGLDEQYF. CDR3 sequence (DNA): TGTGCCTGGAGCCCCGGGACAGGGGGCTTGGACGAGCAGTACTTC. The complete variable domain, with remaining parts taken from reference TRBV30 and TRBJ2-7, reads SQTIHQWPATLVQPVGSPLSLECTVEGTSNPNLYWYRQAAGRGLQLLFYSVGIGQISSEVPQNLSASRPQDRQFILSSKKLLLSDSGFYLCAWSPGTGGLDEQYFGPGTRLTVT.

This chain joins TRBV5-6 and TRBJ2-6, with unresolved D. Germline V CDR1 and CDR2: SGHDT, YYEEEE. Trimming stripped 1 base from V and 0 bases from J, with 17 bases between. The CDR3 loop spans 19 amino acids. CDR3 region: CASSLMDTSSSSGANVLTF. The CDR3 DNA sequence: TGTGCCAGCAGCTTGATGGATACCTCATCTAGCTCTGGGGCCAACGTCCTGACTTTC. The full variable domain, completed using reference TRBV5-6 and TRBJ2-6, is DAGVTQSPTHLIKTRGQQVTLRCSPKSGHDTVSWYQQALGQGPQFIFQYYEEEERQRGNFPDRFSGHQFPNYSSELNVNALLLGDSALYLCASSLMDTSSSSGANVLTFGAGSRLTVL.

The V call is TRBV4-1, the J call TRBJ2-3; no clear D gene. V lost 3 bases and J lost 6, with 13 bases in between. The CDR3 is made up of 14 amino acids. Per the germline V gene, CDR1 is MGHRA and CDR2 is YSYEKL. CDR3 residues: CASSHSTSADTQYF. In DNA form, the CDR3 reads TGCGCCAGCAGCCATTCAACATCAGCGGATACGCAGTATTTT.

This sequence joins TRBV14 and TRBJ2-7; TRBD2 might be the D (5 bases). The CDR3 totals 12 residues. V was cut by 4 bases and J by 7 bases, with 11 bases left in between. CDR1 and CDR2 (germline): SGHDN, FVKESK. In nucleotides, the CDR3 is TGTGCCAGCAGCCTACCCGAGGGTGAGCAGTACTTC. Translated: CASSLPEGEQYF.

This chain connects TRBV18 to TRBJ2-5; D might be TRBD1 (6 bases). The CDR3 sequence is 15 residues long. The V end lost 2 bases, the J end lost 2 bases, and 12 bases lay between the germline ends. Germline loops: CDR1 KGHSH, CDR2 LQKENI. In DNA, the CDR3 is TGTGCCAGCTCACCATGGGCAGGGGAGCAAGAGACCCAGTACTTC. This translates into CASSPWAGEQETQYF.

This clone was seen more than once but under ten times. V usage is TRBV11-3 and J usage is TRBJ2-3; TRBD2 might be the D (6 bases). The CDR3 extends over 15 amino acids. The germline V gene has CDR1 SGHNT and CDR2 YENEEA. Trimming removed 8 bases from V and 2 bases from J, with 17 bases in between. The CDR3, as DNA: TGTGCCAGCTCCTCGGGACTCCTAAACACAGATACGCAGTATTTT. Amino acids: CASSSGLLNTDTQYF.